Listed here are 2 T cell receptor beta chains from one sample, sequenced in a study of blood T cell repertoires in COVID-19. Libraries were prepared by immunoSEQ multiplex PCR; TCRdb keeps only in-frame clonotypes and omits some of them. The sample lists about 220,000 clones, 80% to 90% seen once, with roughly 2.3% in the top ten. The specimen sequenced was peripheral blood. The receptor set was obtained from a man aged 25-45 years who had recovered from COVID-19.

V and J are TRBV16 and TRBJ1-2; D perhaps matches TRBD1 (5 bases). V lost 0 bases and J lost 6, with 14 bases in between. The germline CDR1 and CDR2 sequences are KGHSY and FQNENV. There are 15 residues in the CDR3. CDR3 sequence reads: CASSQSYQGSNGYTF. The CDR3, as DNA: TGTGCCAGCAGCCAATCTTACCAGGGCTCCAATGGCTACACCTTC. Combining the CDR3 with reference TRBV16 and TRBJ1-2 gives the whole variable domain GEEVAQTPKHLVRGEGQKAKLYCAPIKGHSYVFWYQQVLKNEFKFLISFQNENVFDETGMPKERFSAKCLPNSPCSLEIQATKLEDSAVYFCASSQSYQGSNGYTFGSGTRLTVV.

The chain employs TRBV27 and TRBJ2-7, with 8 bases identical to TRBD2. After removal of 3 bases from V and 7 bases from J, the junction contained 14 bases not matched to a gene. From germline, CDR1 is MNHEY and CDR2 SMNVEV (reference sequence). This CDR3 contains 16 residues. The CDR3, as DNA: TGTGCCAGCAGTTTGTTACCGGGACTAGGTCGGTGGGAGCAGTACTTC. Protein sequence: CASSLLPGLGRWEQYF.